What follows are 26 T cell receptor beta chains derived from one specimen sequenced in a study of glioma-infiltrating T cells after dendritic cell vaccination. Profiled with immunoSEQ multiplex PCR; TCRdb holds only in-frame clones, not every one. The repertoire holds about 64,000 clones, with more than 75% as singletons. Here the sequenced sample was blood, taken before dendritic cell vaccination. The receptors stem from a human donor with glioblastoma.

The chain is built from TRBV6-1 and TRBJ2-1; 8 bases are a match to TRBD2. Germline-derived CDR1 and CDR2 are MNHNS and SASEGT. CDR3 length: 15 amino acids. V lost 7 bases to trimming and J lost 1 base; unmatched junction nucleotides: 6. The CDR3 bases are TGTGCCAGCATATCGGGCGGGGGGTCCTACAATGAGCAGTTCTTC. Its protein is CASISGGGSYNEQFF.

The chain joins TRBV10-3 to TRBJ2-6; TRBD1 matches at 7 bases. The germline CDR1 and CDR2 sequences are ENHRY and SYGVKD. The V and J ends lost 3 bases and 4 bases, in that order; junction bases with no gene match: 9. CDR3 length: 17 amino acids. CDR3 in amino acids: CAISERDSSKGANVLTF. The CDR3 nucleotides are TGTGCCATCAGTGAAAGGGACAGCTCAAAAGGGGCCAACGTCCTGACTTTC.

V is TRBV7-8 and J is TRBJ1-1, with TRBD1 as a possible D gene (6 bases). CDR1 SGHVS and CDR2 FQNEAQ come from the germline V gene. V lost 4 bases and J lost 5, with 11 bases in between. This CDR3 is built from 13 residues. CDR3 nucleotides: TGTGCCAGCAGCTGGGAGGGGGTTACTGAAGCTTTCTTT. Its translation: CASSWEGVTEAFF.

The chain has TRBV19 and TRBJ1-6; D is undetermined. The V and J ends lost 9 bases and 4 bases respectively, with 16 bases between them. The CDR3 length is 15 residues. Germline V gene lookup returns CDR1 LNHDA and CDR2 SQIVND (reference sequence). The CDR3 spells CASGLEAQYNSPLHF. As DNA, the CDR3 is TGTGCCAGCGGGTTAGAGGCCCAATATAATTCACCCCTCCACTTT.

This chain connects TRBV30 to TRBJ1-2, with D perhaps TRBD1 (6 bases). The CDR3 has 13 residues. Germline-derived CDR1 and CDR2 are GTSNPN and SVGIG (reference sequence). Between the trimmed V and J ends, which lost 2 bases and 5 bases, there was a span of 12 bases. CDR3 bases: TGTGCCTGGAGTACTGGGGGCGGGTATGGCTACACCTTC. Protein sequence: CAWSTGGGYGYTF.

The chain couples TRBV2 to TRBJ2-3; perhaps TRBD2 as D (7 bases). Deletions cut 6 bases from V and 4 bases from J, with 17 bases between. Germline assignment: CDR1 SNHLY and CDR2 FYNNEI. CDR3 length equals 15 residues. This CDR3 reads CASSSLGGGADTQYF. The CDR3 bases are TGTGCCAGCAGCTCCTTGGGGGGGGGCGCAGATACGCAGTATTTT.

The chain has TRBV28 and TRBJ2-1; tentatively, D is TRBD2 (6 bases). In germline, CDR1 is MDHEN, CDR2 SYDVKM. This CDR3 is 18 amino acids long. Trimming stripped 4 bases from V and 0 bases from J, with 19 bases between. CDR3 region: CASSWSRTRGSSYNEQFF. The CDR3 DNA reads as TGTGCCAGCAGTTGGTCGAGGACCCGGGGGAGCTCCTACAATGAGCAGTTCTTC.

The chain carries TRBV7-9 and TRBJ2-7, with TRBD1 as a possible D gene (6 bases). The CDR3 length is 12 residues. CDR1 and CDR2 from the germline V gene are SEHNR and FQNEAQ (reference sequence). The ends were cut back, 5 bases at V and 7 bases at J, with 12 bases in the middle. CDR3 protein: CASSPVQGEQYF. For the CDR3, the DNA is TGTGCCAGCAGCCCCGTGCAGGGGGAGCAGTACTTC. Supplemented by reference TRBV7-9 and TRBJ2-7, the full variable domain reads DTGVSQNPRHKITKRGQNVTFRCDPISEHNRLYWYRQTLGQGPEFLTYFQNEAQLEKSRLLSDRFSAERPKGSFSTLEIQRTEQGDSAMYLCASSPVQGEQYFGPGTRLTVT.

This chain links TRBV30 with TRBJ1-1, with D perhaps TRBD1 (5 bases). Germline V lookup: CDR1 GTSNPN, CDR2 SVGIG (reference sequence). V lost 5 bases, J lost 1 base, and 11 bases lay in between. CDR3 size: 13 residues. The DNA of the CDR3 is TGTGCCTGGTTCCAGGGTTGGAACACTGAAGCTTTCTTT. Translating gives CAWFQGWNTEAFF.

This sequence joins TRBV6-6 and TRBJ1-5; D is uncertain. V lost 0 bases and J lost 4, with 13 bases in between. Germline loops: CDR1 MNHNY, CDR2 SVGAGI (reference sequence). CDR3 length: 16 amino acids. This CDR3 reads CASSYSSAGPNQPQHF. The CDR3 nucleotides read TGTGCCAGCAGTTACTCGTCTGCAGGCCCTAATCAGCCCCAGCATTTT.

V is TRBV5-1 and J is TRBJ1-1; 9 nucleotides line up with TRBD1. The CDR3 has 14 residues. Trimming took 2 bases from V and 6 from J; bases not matched to a gene: 5. From germline, CDR1 is SGHRS and CDR2 YFSETQ. CDR3 loop: CASSFYRGQAEAFF. The CDR3 DNA sequence: TGCGCCAGCAGCTTTTACAGGGGGCAGGCTGAAGCTTTCTTT.

The CDR3 loop reads CASSVSGGANEQYF. CDR3 DNA: TGTGCCAGCAGCGTTAGCGGGGGGGCCAACGAGCAGTACTTC. The chain recombines TRBV11-3 with TRBJ2-7; 11 positions agree with TRBD2. V lost 5 bases, J lost 5 bases, and 5 bases stayed unmatched. Germline values: CDR1 SGHNT, CDR2 YENEEA. The CDR3 has 14 residues.

A remark on this clone: The conserved phenylalanine or tryptophan is not found at the CDR3 terminus, so this likely reflects a read error. The DNA is left out, because the CDR3 cannot be placed on it with certainty; the CDR3 is given as TCRdb lists it. The chain employs TRBV19 and TRBJ2-7; the table calls TRBD1, which could not be checked here. 9 amino acids form the CDR3, both terminal residues included. Per the germline V gene, CDR1 is LNHDA and CDR2 is SQIVND (reference sequence). CDR3 sequence reads: CASRKGGSS.

A few counts support this clone. This chain joins TRBV4-1 and TRBJ2-5, with TRBD1 matching 11 bases. This CDR3 spans 15 amino acids. Germline V gene lookup returns CDR1 MGHRA and CDR2 YSYEKL. Trimming took 2 bases from V and 5 from J; bases not matched to a gene: 4. The DNA of the CDR3 is TGCGCCAGCAGCCAATGGACAGGGGGCGGGGAGACCCAGTACTTC. This sequence encodes CASSQWTGGGETQYF.

Only one count was recorded for this clone. V usage is TRBV5-4 and J usage is TRBJ2-1; 9 positions agree with TRBD2. CDR3 size: 14 residues. Germline V CDR1 and CDR2: SGHNT, YYREEE (reference sequence). The V and J ends lost 3 bases and 7 bases, in that order; junction bases with no gene match: 5. CDR3 region: CASSSASGENEQFF. CDR3 bases: TGTGCCAGCAGCTCCGCTAGCGGGGAGAATGAGCAGTTCTTC.

V gene TRBV4-2 combines with J gene TRBJ2-5; 13 bases agree with TRBD2. Germline-derived CDR1 and CDR2 are LGHNA and YNFKEQ. The length of the CDR3 is 17 residues. With V trimmed by 4 bases and J by 4 bases, 9 bases remained unmatched. The CDR3 spells CASSRLLAGGRGETQYF. The DNA for the CDR3 is TGTGCCAGCAGCCGCCTACTAGCGGGGGGGCGAGGAGAGACCCAGTACTTC.

This clone was seen just once. The rearrangement links TRBV28 to TRBJ2-7; 8 bases fit TRBD1. Germline loops: CDR1 MDHEN, CDR2 SYDVKM. The CDR3 sequence is 14 residues long. Trimming cost V 5 bases and J 5 bases; bases outside gene matches: 8. The CDR3 is CASSRGQGMDEQYF. DNA of the CDR3: TGTGCCAGCAGTCGCGGACAGGGAATGGACGAGCAGTACTTC.

CDR3 in DNA: TGCGCCAGCAGCTTGGGACAGGGGAGAACGGCTGAAGCTTTCTTT. This encodes CASSLGQGRTAEAFF. This chain links TRBV5-1 with TRBJ1-1; 8 nucleotides align to TRBD1. V dropped 0 bases and J dropped 6; count of bases not matched to a gene: 7. CDR1 and CDR2 from the germline V gene are SGHRS and YFSETQ. The CDR3 extends over 15 amino acids. Supplemented by reference TRBV5-1 and TRBJ1-1, the full variable domain reads KAGVTQTPRYLIKTRGQQVTLSCSPISGHRSVSWYQQTPGQGLQFLFEYFSETQRNKGNFPGRFSGRQFSNSRSEMNVSTLELGDSALYLCASSLGQGRTAEAFFGQGTRLTVV.

This clone came up once. This chain uses TRBV5-8 with TRBJ2-7, with D perhaps matching TRBD1 (5 bases). The CDR3 is 13 residues long. The V end lost 0 bases, the J end lost 5 bases, and 9 bases lay between the germline ends. Germline lookup yields CDR1 SGHTS and CDR2 YDEGEE. CDR3 DNA sequence: TGTGCCAGCAGCTTGGGGGGCAGGGACGAGCAGTACTTC. It is translated as CASSLGGRDEQYF.

The V gene is TRBV7-8, the J gene TRBJ2-7; 9 nucleotides agree with TRBD1. CDR3 length: 16 residues. From germline, CDR1 is SGHVS and CDR2 FQNEAQ. J gave up 6 bases and V 8 bases, and 17 bases lay outside the gene matches. The DNA of the CDR3 is TGTGCCAGCTCCTTCGACCAGGGACAGGGTGTAAGCGAGCAGTACTTC. Translated: CASSFDQGQGVSEQYF.

The chain recombines TRBV10-2 with TRBJ2-5; D not certain. The DNA end favors TRBJ2-7, so the J call may be wrong. Germline loops: CDR1 WSHSY, CDR2 SAAADI. This CDR3 comprises 11 residues. The CDR3 is CASSVRYEQYF. The CDR3 bases are TGCGCCAGCAGTGTACGGTACGAGCAGTACTTC.

The rearrangement joins TRBV28 to TRBJ2-1, with 7 bases fitting TRBD2. In germline, CDR1 is MDHEN, CDR2 SYDVKM. The CDR3 runs 15 residues. V gave up 2 bases and J gave up 9 bases; unmatched junction bases: 10. The CDR3 DNA reads as TGTGCCAGCAGTTTAACGACTAGCCGAGGGGCTGAGCAGTTCTTC. Its protein product is CASSLTTSRGAEQFF.

The chain is built from TRBV6-5 and TRBJ2-3, with D maybe TRBD2 (6 bases). Germline V lookup: CDR1 MNHEY, CDR2 SVGAGI. The CDR3 sequence is 12 residues long. V shed 5 bases and J shed 11 bases, with 14 bases lying between them. CDR3: CASSRQTSRQYF. In DNA form, the CDR3 reads TGTGCCAGCAGTCGCCAGACTAGTAGGCAGTATTTT.

J is TRBJ2-5 and V is TRBV18, with D tentatively TRBD2 (5 bases). The ends were cut back, 3 bases at V and 5 bases at J, with 13 bases in the middle. CDR1 and CDR2 (germline): KGHSH, LQKENI. CDR3 size: 14 residues. The CDR3 region is CASSPDYRMETQYF. CDR3 nucleotides: TGTGCCAGCTCACCTGACTATAGGATGGAGACCCAGTACTTC.

This chain links TRBV29-1 with TRBJ2-5; perhaps TRBD2 as D (5 bases). Trimming removed 5 bases at V and 6 bases at J, with 10 bases between. The germline V gene encodes CDR1 SQVTM and CDR2 ANQGSEA. This CDR3 is 11 amino acids long. In nucleotides, the CDR3 is TGCAGCGTTCCCCTAGCTCAGACCCAGTACTTC. Translation gives CSVPLAQTQYF.

This chain connects TRBV25-1 to TRBJ2-7, with D perhaps matching TRBD1 (5 bases). Germline CDR1 and CDR2: MGHDK and SYGVNS. The CDR3 has 13 amino acids. Trimming removed 1 base from V and 9 bases from J, with 13 bases in between. CDR3 region: CASSEFQGPGQYF. DNA of the CDR3: TGTGCCAGCAGTGAATTCCAGGGCCCTGGGCAGTACTTC.